The present TCR beta chain was sequenced within a study of cytomegalovirus exposure and HLA in healthy donors. V lost 2 bases and J lost 4; bases outside the gene matches: 4. CDR3 length: 14 residues. In germline, CDR1 is SGHDT, CDR2 YYEEEE. The study's findings and limits: The authors later found most CMV-associated TCR beta chains appeared HLA-restricted. A link between a missense DCLRE1C variant and TCR beta V- and J-gene trimming emerged from a later analysis. Testing in vitro showed a few CMV-associated chains specific for CMV antigens.

Details on this clone: The antigen is unknown.

In the PCR, 60 Vbeta and 13 Jbeta primers were used. Generated by immunoSEQ multiplex PCR, the TCRdb table keeps only in-frame clones and is missing some. The sample lists about 85,000 clones, under 90% occurring once. This clonotype was sampled from a man aged 45-65 years in good health and CMV-seropositive. The rearrangement links TRBV5-6 to TRBJ2-7, with 9 bases fitting TRBD1. Sequenced sample: PBMCs. CDR3 nucleotides: TGTGCCAGCAGCTTCGGGACAGGGTTATACGAGCAGTACTTC. Its protein product is CASSFGTGLYEQYF.